This TCR beta chain was profiled in a study of blood T cell repertoires in COVID-19. Study in general: Sample material is recorded as cDNA or gDNA derived from T cells, B-cell-depleted T cells, or PBMCs.

Enrolled through a virtual design, the participants were between roughly 18 and 100 years of age and came from 24 US areas. In assigning cohorts, the study relied on participant-reported clinical history. This CDR3 contains 15 residues. Germline CDR1 reads SGHRS; CDR2 reads YFSETQ. The V segment lost 7 bases and the J segment 1 base; nucleotides outside the gene matches: 10. Using immunoSEQ multiplex PCR, the repertoire was profiled, and TCRdb retains in-frame clones only, with some absent. The table lists about 250,000 clones, 85% of them singletons. The chain links TRBV5-1 to TRBJ2-7; 8 positions agree with TRBD2. This sequence originates from a woman between 50 and 59 years old with acute COVID-19. The sample consisted of PBMCs or T cells enriched from blood (not recorded which). CDR3 amino acids: CASLTREVPSYEQYF. The CDR3 DNA sequence: TGCGCCAGCTTAACGCGGGAGGTCCCATCCTACGAGCAGTACTTC.